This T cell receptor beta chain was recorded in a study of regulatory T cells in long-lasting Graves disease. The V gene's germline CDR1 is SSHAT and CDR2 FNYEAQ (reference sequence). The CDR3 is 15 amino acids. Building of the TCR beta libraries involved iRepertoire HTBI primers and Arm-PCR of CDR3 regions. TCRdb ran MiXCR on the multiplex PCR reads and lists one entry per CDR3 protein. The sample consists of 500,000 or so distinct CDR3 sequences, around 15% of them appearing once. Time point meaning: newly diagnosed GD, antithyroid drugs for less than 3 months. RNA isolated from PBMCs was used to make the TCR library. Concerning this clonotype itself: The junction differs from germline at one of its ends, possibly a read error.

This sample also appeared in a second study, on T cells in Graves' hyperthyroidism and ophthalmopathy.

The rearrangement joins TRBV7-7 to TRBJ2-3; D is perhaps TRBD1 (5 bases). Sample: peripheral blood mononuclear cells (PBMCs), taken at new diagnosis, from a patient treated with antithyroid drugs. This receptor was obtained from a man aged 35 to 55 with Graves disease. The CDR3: CASSRTGSGTDTQYF. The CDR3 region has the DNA TGTGCTAGCAGCCGAACAGGCTCCGGCACAGATACGCAGTATTTT.